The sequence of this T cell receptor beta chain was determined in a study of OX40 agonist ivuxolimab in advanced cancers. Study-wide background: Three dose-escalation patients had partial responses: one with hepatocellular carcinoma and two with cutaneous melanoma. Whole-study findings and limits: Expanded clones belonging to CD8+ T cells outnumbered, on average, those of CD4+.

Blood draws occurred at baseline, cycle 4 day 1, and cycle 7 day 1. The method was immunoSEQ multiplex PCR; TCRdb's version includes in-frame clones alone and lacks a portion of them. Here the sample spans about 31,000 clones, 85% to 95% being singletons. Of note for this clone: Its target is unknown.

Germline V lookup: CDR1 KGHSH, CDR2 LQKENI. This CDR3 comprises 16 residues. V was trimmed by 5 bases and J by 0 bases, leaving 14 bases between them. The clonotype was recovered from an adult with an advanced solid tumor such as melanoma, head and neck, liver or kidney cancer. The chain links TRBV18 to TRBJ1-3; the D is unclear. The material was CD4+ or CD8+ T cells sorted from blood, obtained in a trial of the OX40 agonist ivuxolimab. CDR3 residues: CASSTTDNSSGNTIYF. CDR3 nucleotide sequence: TGTGCCAGCTCAACGACCGACAATAGCTCTGGAAACACCATATATTTT.